Listed below are T cell receptor beta chains from one sample, sequenced in a study of identical twins. A single record per CDR3 protein comes from TCRdb applying MiXCR to the 5' RACE reads. The sample includes roughly 570,000 distinct CDR3 sequences, approximately 10% of them seen just once. These data were also reused for a study on yellow fever vaccine responses in identical twins.

The specimen sequenced was PBMCs. The source is a woman aged 18-30 years in good health. Both conserved end residues are part of each CDR3. D genes are given only for firm matches. Expanded clones get a size class; other rows say once, few or many, or leave the size out.

v_gene	d_gene	abundance	j_gene	CDR3aa	CDR3nt
TRBV12-3/TRBV12-4	-	-	TRBJ1-4	CASSLDQKLFF	TGTGCCAGCAGTCTCGACCAAAAACTGTTTTTT
TRBV7-2	-	few	TRBJ2-5	CASSAPARGETQYF	TGTGCCAGCAGCGCTCCCGCCCGAGGAGAGACCCAGTACTTC
TRBV21-1	-	-	TRBJ2-7	CASSKAGEGAYEQYF	TGTGCCAGCAGCAAGGCAGGGGAAGGAGCCTACGAGCAGTACTTC
TRBV29-1	-	many	TRBJ1-5	CSVAGAGRAGDQPQHF	TGCAGCGTTGCGGGAGCGGGGAGGGCAGGGGACCAGCCCCAGCATTTT
TRBV7-8	TRBD1	few	TRBJ1-2	CASSSDRGGYTF	TGTGCCAGCAGCTCGGACAGGGGAGGCTACACCTTC
TRBV4-2	TRBD1	-	TRBJ2-7	CASSYATGPSYEQYF	TGTGCCAGCAGCTACGCGACAGGGCCCTCCTACGAGCAGTACTTC
TRBV12-3/TRBV12-4	-	few	TRBJ2-1	CASSLAGWGAGSNEQFF	TGTGCCAGCAGCTTAGCAGGCTGGGGGGCTGGCAGCAATGAGCAGTTCTTC
TRBV7-9	TRBD2	few	TRBJ2-5	CASSRQFLAAQETQYF	TGTGCCAGCAGCCGTCAGTTCCTAGCGGCTCAAGAGACCCAGTACTTC
TRBV29-1	-	-	TRBJ2-5	CSVDSLEQTQYF	TGCAGCGTCGACAGCCTGGAGCAGACCCAGTACTTC
TRBV20-1	-	-	TRBJ2-7	CSAHLEGAYEQYF	TGCAGTGCTCATCTAGAGGGAGCCTACGAGCAGTACTTC
TRBV20-1	TRBD2	-	TRBJ2-7	CSARDHTSGAYEQYF	TGCAGTGCTAGAGATCACACTAGCGGAGCCTACGAGCAGTACTTC
TRBV20-1	-	many	TRBJ2-2	CSAEEGNRGTGELFF	TGCAGTGCGGAAGAGGGGAACCGGGGCACCGGGGAGCTGTTTTTT
TRBV6-2/TRBV6-3	-	few	TRBJ2-2	CASSLDGRDTGELFF	TGTGCCAGCAGCCTAGACGGGCGCGACACCGGGGAGCTGTTTTTT
TRBV28	-	-	TRBJ1-1	CASSPQGNPEAFF	TGTGCCAGCAGTCCCCAGGGTAATCCTGAAGCTTTCTTT
TRBV6-4	TRBD2	-	TRBJ2-1	CARCFPNSMGGSLYEQFF	TGTGCCCGCTGTTTTCCCAATAGTATGGGCGGGAGCCTCTATGAGCAGTTCTTC
TRBV6-2/TRBV6-3	-	few	TRBJ2-5	CASSFVLQETQYF	TGTGCCAGCAGTTTTGTACTACAAGAGACCCAGTACTTC
TRBV3-1	-	-	TRBJ2-3	CASSQNRGARRTSTDTQYF	TGTGCCAGCAGCCAAAATCGGGGGGCGAGAAGAACTAGCACAGATACGCAGTATTTT
TRBV5-1	-	-	TRBJ2-3	CASSSEGRSDTQYF	TGCGCCAGCAGCTCGGAGGGCCGTTCAGATACGCAGTATTTT
TRBV29-1	-	many	TRBJ1-4	CSVGARGVEKLFF	TGCAGCGTTGGGGCCAGGGGAGTTGAAAAACTGTTTTTT
TRBV29-1	-	many	TRBJ2-5	CSVGTSGTQYF	TGCAGCGTGGGAACCTCAGGGACCCAGTACTTC
TRBV6-2/TRBV6-3	TRBD1	many	TRBJ1-1	CASSFLTGLNTEAFF	TGTGCCAGCAGTTTCCTGACAGGGCTGAACACTGAAGCTTTCTTT
TRBV18	-	-	TRBJ2-1	CASSPLGGLINEQFF	TGTGCCAGCTCACCACTGGGGGGCCTAATTAATGAGCAGTTCTTC